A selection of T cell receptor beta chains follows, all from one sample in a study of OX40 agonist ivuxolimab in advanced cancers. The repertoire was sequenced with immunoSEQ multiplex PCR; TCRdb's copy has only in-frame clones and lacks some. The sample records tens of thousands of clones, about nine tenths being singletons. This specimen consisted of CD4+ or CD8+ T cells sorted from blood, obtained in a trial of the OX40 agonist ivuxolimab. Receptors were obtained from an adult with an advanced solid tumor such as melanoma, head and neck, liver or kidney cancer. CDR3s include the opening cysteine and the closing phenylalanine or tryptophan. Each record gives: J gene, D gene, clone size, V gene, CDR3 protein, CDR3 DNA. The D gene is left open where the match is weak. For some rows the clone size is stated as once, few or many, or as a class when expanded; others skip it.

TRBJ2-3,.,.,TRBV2,CASSERPEAQYF,TGTGCCAGCAGTGAACGTCCGGAGGCGCAGTATTTT
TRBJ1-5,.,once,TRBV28,CASSWGYQPQHF,TGTGCCAGCAGTTGGGGTTATCAGCCCCAGCATTTT
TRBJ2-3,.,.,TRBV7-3,CASSAQGFPDTQYF,TGTGCCAGCAGCGCCCAGGGGTTCCCAGATACGCAGTATTTT
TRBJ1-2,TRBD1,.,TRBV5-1,CASSLFSSTGLGANYGYTF,TGCGCCAGCAGCTTGTTCTCGTCGACAGGGCTAGGAGCTAACTATGGCTACACCTTC
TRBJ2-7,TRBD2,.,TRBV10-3,CAISRTSGYEQYF,TGTGCCATCAGTAGGACTAGCGGCTACGAGCAGTACTTC
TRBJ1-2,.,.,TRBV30,CAWSVNSRDGYTF,TGTGCCTGGAGTGTAAATTCAAGAGATGGCTACACCTTC
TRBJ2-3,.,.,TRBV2,CASSDRFFGDTQYF,TGTGCCAGCAGTGATCGATTCTTCGGCGATACGCAGTATTTT
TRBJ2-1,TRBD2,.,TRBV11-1,CASSGTSGSYEQFF,TGTGCCAGCAGTGGAACTAGCGGGAGTTATGAGCAGTTCTTC
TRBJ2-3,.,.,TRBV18,CASSPPSSTDTQYF,TGTGCCAGCTCACCACCGTCTAGCACAGATACGCAGTATTTT
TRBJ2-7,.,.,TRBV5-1,CASSLADGEQYF,TGCGCCAGCAGCTTGGCCGACGGGGAGCAGTACTTC
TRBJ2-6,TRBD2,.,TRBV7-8,CASSLRTSGPISGANVLTF,TGTGCCAGCAGCCTCCGGACTAGCGGGCCGATTTCTGGGGCCAACGTCCTGACTTTC
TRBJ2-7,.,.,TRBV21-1,CASSKIQTSGYSYEQYF,TGTGCCAGCAGCAAAATTCAGACTAGCGGCTACTCCTACGAGCAGTACTTC
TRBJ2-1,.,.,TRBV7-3,CASSKDLSYNEQFF,TGTGCCAGCAGCAAGGACCTCTCCTACAATGAGCAGTTCTTC
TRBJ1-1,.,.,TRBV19,CASSIARIANTEAFF,TGTGCCAGTAGTATAGCAAGGATAGCGAACACTGAAGCTTTCTTT
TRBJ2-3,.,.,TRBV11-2,CASSFGFRKDTQYF,TGTGCCAGCAGCTTTGGGTTTAGGAAAGATACGCAGTATTTT
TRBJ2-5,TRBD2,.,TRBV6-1,CASSGLAGGPQTQYF,TGTGCCAGCAGTGGGTTAGCGGGAGGGCCTCAGACCCAGTACTTC
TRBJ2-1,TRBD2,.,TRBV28,CASRPSGTYYNEQFF,TGTGCCAGCAGACCTAGCGGGACCTACTACAATGAGCAGTTCTTC
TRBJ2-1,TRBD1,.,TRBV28,CASSLLQGAGEGYNEQFF,TGTGCCAGCAGTTTGCTTCAGGGGGCCGGAGAAGGCTACAATGAGCAGTTCTTC
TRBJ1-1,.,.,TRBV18,CASSPQGLGTEAFF,TGTGCCAGCTCACCACAGGGTCTTGGCACTGAAGCTTTCTTT
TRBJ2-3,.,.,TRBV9,CASSVVAAADTQYF,TGTGCCAGCAGCGTAGTAGCAGCCGCAGATACGCAGTATTTT
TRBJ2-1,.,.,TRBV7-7,CASSLGGIPNEQFF,TGTGCTAGCAGCTTAGGGGGAATACCTAATGAGCAGTTCTTC
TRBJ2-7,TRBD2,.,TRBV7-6,CASSLLAGTLSSYEQYF,TGTGCCAGCAGCTTACTAGCGGGCACGCTCTCATCCTACGAGCAGTACTTC
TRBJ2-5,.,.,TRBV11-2,CASTKGQIRAQETQYF,TGTGCCAGCACCAAAGGACAAATTCGGGCCCAAGAGACCCAGTACTTC
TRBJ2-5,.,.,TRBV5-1,CASSSLPQAGRQETQYF,TGCGCCAGCAGCTCCCTCCCCCAAGCGGGTAGGCAAGAGACCCAGTACTTC
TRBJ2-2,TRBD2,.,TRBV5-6,CASSLGVSGMFANTGELFF,TGTGCCAGCAGCTTGGGTGTTAGCGGGATGTTCGCGAACACCGGGGAGCTGTTTTTT
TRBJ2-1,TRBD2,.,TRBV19,CASSPILGLAGNEQFF,TGTGCCAGTAGTCCGATACTCGGACTAGCGGGCAATGAGCAGTTCTTC
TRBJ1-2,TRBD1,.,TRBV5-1,CASSQTTGNYGYTF,TGCGCCAGCAGCCAAACGACAGGGAACTATGGCTACACCTTC
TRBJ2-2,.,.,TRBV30,CACSRGLGTGELFF,TGTGCCTGCTCACGGGGCTTGGGGACCGGGGAGCTGTTTTTT
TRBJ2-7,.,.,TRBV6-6,CASSQYEQYF,TGTGCCAGCAGTCAATACGAGCAGTACTTC
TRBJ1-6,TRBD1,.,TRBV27,CASSSMTGTYNSPLHF,TGTGCCAGCAGTTCGATGACAGGGACGTATAATTCACCCCTCCACTTT
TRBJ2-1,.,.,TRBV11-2,CASSLSLRNEQFF,TGTGCCAGCAGCCTCTCTCTGAGGAATGAGCAGTTCTTC
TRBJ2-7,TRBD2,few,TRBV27,CASRLAGGYEQYF,TGTGCCAGCAGACTAGCGGGAGGCTACGAGCAGTACTTC
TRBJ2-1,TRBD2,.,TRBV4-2,CASSQGSLAGGTHEQFF,TGTGCCAGCAGCCAAGGGAGTCTAGCGGGAGGGACCCATGAGCAGTTCTTC
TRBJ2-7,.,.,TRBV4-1,CASSEAIVSIYEQYF,TGCGCCAGCAGCGAGGCTATAGTTTCGATCTACGAGCAGTACTTC
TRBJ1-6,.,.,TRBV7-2,CASSLVAGLNSPLHF,TGTGCCAGCAGCTTAGTGGCGGGGTTGAATTCACCCCTCCACTTT
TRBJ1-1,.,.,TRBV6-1,CASSDRVFTPNTEAFF,TGTGCCAGCAGTGACAGGGTGTTCACCCCGAACACTGAAGCTTTCTTT
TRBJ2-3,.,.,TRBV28,CASSFPRTTSTDTQYF,TGTGCCAGCAGTTTCCCCAGGACCACTAGCACAGATACGCAGTATTTT
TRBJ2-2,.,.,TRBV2,CASKPGLNTGELFF,TGTGCCAGCAAACCGGGACTTAACACCGGGGAGCTGTTTTTT
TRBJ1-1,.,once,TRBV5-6,CASRILNREGTEAFF,TGTGCCAGCAGGATTCTAAACAGGGAGGGCACTGAAGCTTTCTTT
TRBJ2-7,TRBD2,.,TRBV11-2,CASKRRGGSLYEQYF,TGTGCCAGCAAGAGAAGGGGCGGGAGTTTGTACGAGCAGTACTTC
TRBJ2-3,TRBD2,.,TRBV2,CASSIRGTSGSTDTQYF,TGTGCCAGCAGCATAAGAGGGACTAGCGGAAGCACAGATACGCAGTATTTT
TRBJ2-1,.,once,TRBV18,CASSPPGNEQFF,TGTGCCAGCTCACCACCTGGAAATGAGCAGTTCTTC
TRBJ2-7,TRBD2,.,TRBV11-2,CASSFFVSGSHSSYEQYF,TGTGCCAGCAGCTTTTTTGTGAGCGGGAGCCACTCCTCCTACGAGCAGTACTTC
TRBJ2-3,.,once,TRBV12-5,CASVGVTGTQYF,TGTGCTAGTGTGGGGGTGACGGGTACGCAGTATTTT
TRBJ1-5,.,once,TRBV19,CASSMGGNQPQHF,TGTGCCAGTAGTATGGGGGGCAATCAGCCCCAGCATTTT
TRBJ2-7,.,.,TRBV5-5,CASRLGGSSYEQYF,TGTGCCAGCAGGTTGGGGGGCAGCTCCTACGAGCAGTACTTC
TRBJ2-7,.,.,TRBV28,CASSGTPYEQYF,TGTGCCAGCAGTGGTACCCCCTACGAGCAGTACTTC
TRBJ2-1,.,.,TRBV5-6,CASSLGTDNEQFF,TGTGCCAGCAGCTTGGGGACAGACAATGAGCAGTTCTTC
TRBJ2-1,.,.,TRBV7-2,CASSSTGGNEQFF,TGTGCCAGCAGCTCTACTGGTGGTAATGAGCAGTTCTTC
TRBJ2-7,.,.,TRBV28,CATRGVYEQYF,TGTGCCACCAGGGGTGTCTACGAGCAGTACTTC
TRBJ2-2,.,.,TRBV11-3,CASSLRPGTMGGELFF,TGTGCCAGCAGCCTCCGCCCCGGGACAATGGGCGGGGAGCTGTTTTTT
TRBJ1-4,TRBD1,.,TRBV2,CASSERDRGLFGEKLFF,TGTGCCAGCAGTGAGCGGGACAGGGGGCTTTTCGGTGAAAAACTGTTTTTT
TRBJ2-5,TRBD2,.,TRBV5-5,CASKSRGEETQYF,TGTGCCAGCAAATCACGGGGGGAAGAGACCCAGTACTTC
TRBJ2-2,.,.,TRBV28,CASKPGHPGELFF,TGTGCCAGCAAACCGGGACACCCCGGGGAGCTGTTTTTT
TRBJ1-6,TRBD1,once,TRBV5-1,CASSSGLAGQGGSPLHF,TGCGCCAGCAGCTCGGGTCTGGCGGGACAGGGGGGATCACCCCTCCACTTT
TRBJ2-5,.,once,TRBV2,CASSVTLASGTQYF,TGTGCCAGCAGTGTGACCCTTGCCTCAGGGACCCAGTACTTC
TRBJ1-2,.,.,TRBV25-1,CASSDGGPGYTF,TGTGCCAGCAGTGACGGGGGGCCCGGCTACACCTTC